The present T cell receptor (beta chain) was sequenced within a study of patients and donors after allogeneic stem cell transplantation. Trimming took off 2 bases at V and 8 bases at J, with 7 bases between the two ends. This CDR3 region has 12 residues. A single record per CDR3 protein comes from TCRdb applying MiXCR to the RT-PCR reads. The sample has roughly 880,000 distinct CDR3 sequences, roughly 18% seen once. Sequencing was carried out using blood, either unsorted or a sorted T cell fraction (not recorded which). This sequence joins TRBV12-3 or TRBV12-4 and TRBJ2-1; D is unclear. The clonotype comes from a human donor who was either an allogeneic HSCT recipient or a stem cell or donor lymphocyte infusion donor (not recorded which). It is not recorded whose cells these are; they may come from a transplant donor. The CDR3 here is CASSLSRDEQFF. The CDR3 nucleotides are TGTGCCAGCAGTTTATCTCGAGATGAGCAGTTCTTC.